This record covers a single T cell receptor beta chain. In its sample, this clonotype was seen many times. There is no known antigen for this receptor. Nothing much larger sits one base from this clone, and base qualities are not available. The data were obtained in a study of CD8 T cells in ankylosing spondylitis (TCRdb year 2017). Regarding the study in general: T cell receptor beta repertoires were profiled in healthy donors and ankylosing spondylitis patients so that disease-linked TCR variants could be found. The whole study cohort included about a hundred healthy donors and some 27 ankylosing spondylitis patients. Samples of peripheral blood were taken, and for ankylosing spondylitis patients, synovial fluid was collected as well.

The trim is 3 bases for V and 0 bases for J, with a gap of 9 bases between the germline ends. Taken from the germline V gene, the CDR1 and CDR2 loops are SGHAT and FQNNGV. The CDR3 numbers 15 residues from cysteine through phenylalanine. The sequence is cut down to CDR3 DNA, 45 bases in frame from base 1. Sequencing was carried out with an Illumina HiSeq 2500. Quantitative 5'-RACE with molecular barcodes was the method used to prepare the TCR beta libraries. Concerning the study's data processing: Disease-linked TCR variants were identified with a new computational method built on a probabilistic model of VDJ rearrangement. TCRdb reanalyzed the raw reads on its own, using fastp at Q25 for trimming and MiXCR for clone calling, and kept in-frame beta chains. CDR3 protein duplicates are merged, each entry listing the most common genes and DNA. The V and J calls come from TCRdb's annotation, not from the publication. Across this sample there are 150,000 to 200,000 distinct CDR3 sequences, with 18% seen only once. Roughly 4.5% of the sample goes to the ten largest clones.

Findings and caveats that apply to the study as a whole: In peripheral blood, the disease-linked clones were found at relatively low frequencies and had a CD8+ phenotype. Some motif variants had previously been reported in the synovial fluid and blood of reactive arthritis patients, which suggests shared mechanisms of disease initiation. A TCR beta motif made up of about eight highly homologous amino acid variants appeared to be characteristic of blood from ankylosing spondylitis patients. The disease-linked clones were reported as significantly enriched in matched synovial fluid samples from ankylosing spondylitis patients.

Sample: blood, either unsorted or a sorted T cell fraction (not recorded which). The rearrangement joined TRBV11-2 to TRBJ2-1; there is no confident call for the D gene. This clonotype was sampled from a male donor aged 5-29 years with ankylosing spondylitis or in good health (not recorded which). Donor details come from another sample of the same person, matched by shared clones. This receptor carries the CDR3 CASSLGLSSYNEQFF. The DNA sequence follows: TGTGCCAGCAGCTTGGGCCTGAGCTCCTACAATGAGCAGTTCTTC.